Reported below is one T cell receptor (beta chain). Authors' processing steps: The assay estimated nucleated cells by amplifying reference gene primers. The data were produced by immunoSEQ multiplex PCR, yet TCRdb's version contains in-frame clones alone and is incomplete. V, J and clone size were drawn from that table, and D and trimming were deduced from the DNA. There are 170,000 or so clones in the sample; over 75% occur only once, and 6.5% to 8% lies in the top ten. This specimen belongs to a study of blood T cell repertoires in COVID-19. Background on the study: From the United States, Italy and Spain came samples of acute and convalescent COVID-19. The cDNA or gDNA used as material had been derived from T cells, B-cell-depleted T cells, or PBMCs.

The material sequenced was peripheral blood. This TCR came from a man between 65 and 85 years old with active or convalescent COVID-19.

The CDR3 reads CASSIERAFDRGIGTEAFF. The CDR3 DNA reads TGTGCCAGTAGTATAGAAAGGGCCTTCGACAGGGGGATAGGGACTGAAGCTTTCTTT. The chain recombines TRBV19 with TRBJ1-1, with TRBD1 matching 9 bases. Germline values: CDR1 LNHDA, CDR2 SQIVND (reference sequence). The CDR3 covers 19 residues. V was clipped by 0 bases and J by 5 bases; unmatched bases: 16.